A single sample is the source of the 22 T cell receptor beta chains below, sequenced in a study of blood T cells in healthy people across ages. Together with a sample-barcoded 5' primer, a J-beta primer mix was included in a second PCR lasting about 7 to 12 cycles. TCRdb processed the 5' RACE reads anew with MiXCR; each CDR3 protein has one entry. The top ten clones hold 4% of a sample with 1.5 million or so distinct CDR3 sequences, approximately 43% of them seen once. The source material was blood. The receptors shown here come from a woman under 30 in good health.

The gene calls are TRBV12-3 or TRBV12-4 and TRBJ2-1, with 7 bases identical to TRBD2. The end of the DNA fits TRBJ2-7 better, so the J call may be wrong. The CDR3 is made up of 16 amino acids. As DNA, the CDR3 is TGTGCCAGCAGTCCGCGGGGGAGCATCTCCTACAATGAGCAGTACTTC. Amino acid sequence: CASSPRGSISYNEQYF.

V is TRBV14 and J is TRBJ2-1; tentatively, D is TRBD2 (5 bases). CDR3 length equals 16 residues. Looked up from germline, CDR1 is SGHDN and CDR2 is FVKESK. Trimming took 3 bases from V and 2 from J, leaving 14 bases between them. CDR3 sequence (DNA): TGTGCCAGCAGCCAGTCCCCCGGGAACACCTACAATGAGCAGTTCTTC. Residues: CASSQSPGNTYNEQFF.

This clonotype turned up a few times. This chain joins TRBV5-5 and TRBJ1-1; D is ambiguous. Germline assignment: CDR1 SGHKS and CDR2 YYEKEE (reference sequence). The V end lost 3 bases, the J end lost 1 base, and 10 bases lay between the germline ends. This CDR3 comprises 14 residues. CDR3 sequence (DNA): TGTGCCAGCAGCTGGGCGGCGCCGAACACTGAAGCTTTCTTT. It encodes CASSWAAPNTEAFF.

This sequence joins TRBV6-8 and TRBJ1-2; D might be TRBD1 (6 bases). V was cut by 7 bases and J by 3 bases, with 21 bases left in between. Germline V gene data show CDR1 as MNHGY and CDR2 as SAAAGT. The CDR3 loop spans 16 amino acids. CDR3 coding DNA: TGTGCCAGCATGCGTCAGGGGCGCCATCTTGACTATGGCTACACCTTC. This codes for CASMRQGRHLDYGYTF.

The chain uses TRBV4-1 and TRBJ1-1, with a possible D match to TRBD1 (5 bases). The V gene's germline CDR1 is MGHRA and CDR2 YSYEKL. Trimming left V 3 bases short and J 1 base short, with 12 bases between. CDR3 length equals 15 residues. The CDR3 DNA is TGCGCCAGCAGCCAGTCGGGGCACGGGAACACTGAAGCTTTCTTT. Residues: CASSQSGHGNTEAFF.

In this sample, this clonotype turned up a few times. This chain connects TRBV4-1 to TRBJ2-1; D assignment may be TRBD1 or TRBD2 (6 bases each). The CDR3 is 15 amino acids. V lost 5 bases, J lost 5 bases, and 16 bases lay in between. The germline gives CDR1 MGHRA, CDR2 YSYEKL. The CDR3: CASSERGVRNNEQFF. In nucleotides, the CDR3 is TGCGCCAGCAGCGAAAGGGGGGTCAGGAACAATGAGCAGTTCTTC.

The rearrangement joins TRBV12-3 or TRBV12-4 to TRBJ2-7; TRBD2 matches at 7 bases. The CDR3 covers 14 residues. Losses at the gene ends were 3 bases for V and 2 bases for J; bases not matched to a gene: 4. CDR3 sequence (DNA): TGTGCCAGCAGTTTCCAGCGGGATACCTACGAGCAGTACTTC. It is translated as CASSFQRDTYEQYF.

This clonotype was recorded once. This chain links TRBV21-1 with TRBJ1-2; TRBD1, the D gene given by the table, was not confirmed from the DNA. TRBV21-1 is a documented pseudogene. The CDR3 is 13 residues long. The CDR3 sequence is CASSRTGDYGHTF. Here the CDR3 DNA reads TGTGCCAGCAGCAGGACAGGGGACTATGGCCACACCTTC.

This rearrangement joins TRBV7-9 to TRBJ2-5; D might be TRBD1 (5 bases). V lost 11 bases and J 11 bases, leaving 21 bases between the germline ends. The CDR3 length is 12 residues. The V gene's germline CDR1 is SEHNR and CDR2 FQNEAQ (reference sequence). CDR3 residues: CACGASVNEQYF. In DNA, the CDR3 is TGTGCCTGTGGGGCTAGTGTGAATGAGCAGTACTTC.

Ten or more counts support this clonotype. The chain has TRBV27 and TRBJ2-5; TRBD1 matches 8 bases. Germline lookup yields CDR1 MNHEY and CDR2 SMNVEV (reference sequence). V shed 7 bases and J 11 bases; nucleotides not matched to a gene: 15. This CDR3 spans 14 amino acids. CDR3 sequence reads: CASTPTGVFGEQYF. The CDR3 nucleotides read TGTGCCAGCACCCCGACAGGGGTATTTGGTGAGCAGTACTTC.

The chain combines TRBV18 with TRBJ1-1; TRBD1 matches 8 bases. CDR3 length equals 15 residues. Looked up from germline, CDR1 is KGHSH and CDR2 is LQKENI. Trimming took 4 bases from V and 3 from J; bases not matched to a gene: 7. The CDR3 protein is CASSQTQGEDTEAFF. CDR3 DNA sequence: TGTGCCAGCTCACAAACACAGGGGGAGGACACTGAAGCTTTCTTT.

The chain links TRBV12-3 or TRBV12-4 to TRBJ2-5, with a possible D match to TRBD2 (5 bases). V was pared by 6 bases and J by 4 bases, with 12 bases between. There are 13 residues in the CDR3. This chain's CDR3 is CASRPTGVETQYF. The CDR3 DNA reads as TGTGCCAGCAGACCCACCGGGGTAGAGACCCAGTACTTC.

The rearrangement uses TRBV6-2 or TRBV6-3 and TRBJ2-1; 15 bases fit TRBD2. Germline CDR1 is MNHEY and CDR2 is SVGEGT. J gave up 2 bases and V 6 bases, and 14 bases lay outside the gene matches. The CDR3 contains 20 residues. Here the CDR3 DNA reads TGTGCCAGCAGATCCGGACTAGCGGGGGGGTATGGGGACCCCTACAATGAGCAGTTCTTC. It specifies CASRSGLAGGYGDPYNEQFF.

The chain uses TRBV29-1 and TRBJ1-1, with a tentative D call TRBD1 (5 bases). The germline CDR1 and CDR2 sequences are SQVTM and ANQGSEA. Trimming shortened V by 5 bases and J by 0 bases, and 16 bases separated the two germline ends. This CDR3 region has 15 residues. The CDR3 DNA sequence: TGCAGCGTTCAGGCAGGGTGGGCTATGAACACTGAAGCTTTCTTT. It codes for CSVQAGWAMNTEAFF.

In its sample, this clonotype was seen a few times. V gene TRBV7-2 combines with J gene TRBJ2-7, with D hard to call. The CDR3 sequence is 15 residues long. V was trimmed by 2 bases and J by 3 bases, leaving 14 bases between them. Germline CDR1 reads SGHTA; CDR2 reads FQGNSA. The CDR3 protein is CASSLHLEPGYEQYF. In DNA, the CDR3 is TGTGCCAGCAGCTTACACCTAGAGCCCGGCTACGAGCAGTACTTC.

This clonotype is a singleton in its sample. The chain links TRBV7-2 to TRBJ2-7; 7 bases map to TRBD1. The CDR3 covers 14 residues. Unmatched junction bases numbered 7, after V lost 5 bases and J lost 3 bases. The germline gives CDR1 SGHTA, CDR2 FQGNSA. DNA of the CDR3: TGTGCCAGCAGCCTTATGGACAGGCACTACGAGCAGTACTTC. Its protein product is CASSLMDRHYEQYF.

This clonotype was counted many times. V usage is TRBV29-1 and J usage is TRBJ2-3, with 7 bases that match TRBD1. Trimming cost V 4 bases and J 11 bases; bases outside gene matches: 6. This CDR3 comprises 11 residues. In germline, CDR1 is SQVTM, CDR2 ANQGSEA. As DNA, the CDR3 is TGCAGCGTTGGTGTGTGGACAGGGCAGTATTTT. It codes for CSVGVWTGQYF.

CDR3: CASSVYQGTYGYTF. The CDR3 coding sequence is TGTGCCAGCAGTGTATATCAGGGAACCTATGGCTACACCTTC. V and J are TRBV12-3 or TRBV12-4 and TRBJ1-2, with D perhaps TRBD1 (5 bases). The CDR3 runs to 14 residues. The V gene lost 5 bases and the J gene lost 4 bases, with 14 bases spanning the gap.

This clonotype was seen just once. The V gene is TRBV21-1, the J gene TRBJ1-4; the listed D gene, TRBD1, was not tested against the DNA. TRBV21-1 is annotated as a pseudogene. The CDR3 consists of 17 residues. The CDR3 reads CASSASRDKGSSLKLFF. The CDR3, as DNA: TGTGCCAGCAGTGCCAGCCGGGACAAAGGTAGTTCCCTAAAACTGTTTTTT.

V gene TRBV20-1 combines with J gene TRBJ2-3; 7 bases are a match to TRBD2. Germline CDR1 reads DFQATT; CDR2 reads SNEGSKA (reference sequence). The CDR3 covers 11 residues. Losses at the gene ends were 3 bases for V and 10 bases for J; bases not matched to a gene: 4. The DNA for the CDR3 is TGCAGTGCTAGTCGGCGGGAGTCGCAGTATTTT. It encodes CSASRRESQYF.

The genes are TRBV6-5 and TRBJ2-2; D unresolved. V shed 4 bases and J shed 5 bases, with 14 bases lying between them. Germline V gene lookup returns CDR1 MNHEY and CDR2 SVGAGI. This CDR3 has 15 amino acids. The CDR3 loop is CASSWASGETGELFF. CDR3 DNA: TGTGCCAGCAGTTGGGCTTCTGGGGAAACCGGGGAGCTGTTTTTT.

This clonotype was counted between two and nine times. The chain combines TRBV27 with TRBJ2-7; 9 bases map to TRBD2. The CDR3 has 15 residues. Germline V gene lookup returns CDR1 MNHEY and CDR2 SMNVEV (reference sequence). J lost 3 bases, V lost 5 bases, and 8 bases had no gene match. CDR3 in DNA: TGTGCCAGCAGTCTGGATAGCGGGGGTTACTACGAGCAGTACTTC. As protein: CASSLDSGGYYEQYF.